These T cell receptor beta chains were read from a single sample in a study of blood T cell repertoires in COVID-19. The assay was immunoSEQ multiplex PCR, and TCRdb's table has in-frame clones only and misses some. The data show around 440,000 clones, about 91% seen once. Sequenced input: peripheral blood. These receptors were taken from a woman aged 45-60 years with COVID-19, enrolled during active disease. Each CDR3 is given with its conserved first and last residue. D genes are given only for firm matches.

V	J	D	DNA	CDR3
TRBV7-9	TRBJ2-5	TRBD2	TGTGCCAGCAGCTTAGGGGTAGCGGGGGACCAAGAGACCCAGTACTTC	CASSLGVAGDQETQYF
TRBV7-9	TRBJ2-7	TRBD2	TGTGCCAGCAGCTTAGTAAGGGACTATATCCGCGAGCAGTACTTC	CASSLVRDYIREQYF
TRBV14	TRBJ2-7	-	TGTGCCAGCAGCCAAGACGTGAGTCCTCTTGCCGAGCAGTACTTC	CASSQDVSPLAEQYF
TRBV12-5	TRBJ2-1	TRBD2	TGTGCTAGTGGTTCCGTAGCGGGGGGGGACAATGAGCAGTTCTTC	CASGSVAGGDNEQFF
TRBV11-2	TRBJ2-7	-	TGTGCCAGCAGCTTGGCAGGGGCTGGCGAGCAGTACTTC	CASSLAGAGEQYF
TRBV19	TRBJ1-5	-	TGTGCCAGCCACCAGGGCAATCAGCCCCAGCATTTT	CASHQGNQPQHF
TRBV19	TRBJ2-2	-	TGTGCCAGTAAAGATAGCGGCCCGGGGACCGGGGAGCTGTTTTTT	CASKDSGPGTGELFF
TRBV27	TRBJ2-7	TRBD1	TGTGCCAGCAGTCCGGGACAGAACAAAGACTACGAGCAGTACTTC	CASSPGQNKDYEQYF
TRBV19	TRBJ1-2	-	TGTGCCAGTAGTATTGGGGCGGCGATGGGTTATGGCTACACCTTC	CASSIGAAMGYGYTF
TRBV9	TRBJ2-7	-	TGTGCCAGCAGCGTAACCCCCACAGGGACCTACGAGCAGTACTTC	CASSVTPTGTYEQYF
TRBV2	TRBJ1-2	-	TGTGCCAGCAGGAGGGAGGCAGAAAACTATGGCTACACCTTC	CASRREAENYGYTF
TRBV2	TRBJ2-5	TRBD1	TGTGCCACCTCGGGACAGGGGGCAGAGACCCAGTACTTC	CATSGQGAETQYF